This TCR beta chain was found in a study of identical twins. Via MiXCR, TCRdb re-called the 5' RACE reads, giving one row per CDR3 protein. Of around 690,000 distinct CDR3 sequences in the sample, 21% were seen once. The germline CDR1 and CDR2 sequences are SGHRS and YFSETQ. This CDR3 is 8 amino acids long. This clonotype showed up just a few times. These data also featured in a second study, about T cells expressing NK-cell markers.

The rearrangement links TRBV5-1 to TRBJ2-5; D unclear. Specimen: PBMCs. This receptor was identified in a woman aged 18 to 35 in good health. CDR3 DNA: TGCCTACGGGAGACCCAGTACTTC. Amino acid sequence: CLRETQYF.